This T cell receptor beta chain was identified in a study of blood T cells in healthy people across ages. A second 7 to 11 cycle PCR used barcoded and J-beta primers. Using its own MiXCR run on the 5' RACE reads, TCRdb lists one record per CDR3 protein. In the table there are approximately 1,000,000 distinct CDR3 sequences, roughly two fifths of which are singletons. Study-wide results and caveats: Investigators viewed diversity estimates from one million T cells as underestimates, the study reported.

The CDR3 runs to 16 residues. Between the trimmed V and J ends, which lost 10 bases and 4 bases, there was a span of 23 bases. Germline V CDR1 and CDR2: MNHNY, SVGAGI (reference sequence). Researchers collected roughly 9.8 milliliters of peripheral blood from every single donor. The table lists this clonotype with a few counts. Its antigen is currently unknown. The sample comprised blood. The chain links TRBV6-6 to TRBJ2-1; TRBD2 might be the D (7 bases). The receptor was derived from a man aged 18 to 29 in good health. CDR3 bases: TGTGCCACCTCTTTCACCTCGGGGGGCATTTACAATGAGCAGTTCTTC. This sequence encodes CATSFTSGGIYNEQFF.